The 16 T cell receptor beta chains below were found in one sample sequenced in a study of human T cells and chemical hapten exposure. Time point in this sample: patch test 2, 6 weeks after DPC sensitization. Treatment in this sample: therapeutic diphenylcyclopropenone sensitization with weekly scalp DPC. MiXCR, run by TCRdb on the RACE reads, gives a single entry per CDR3 protein. The sample lists roughly 92,000 distinct CDR3 sequences; 9.5% to 12% were seen once. The input for sequencing was whole blood, taken in connection with sensitization to the hapten diphenylcyclopropenone (DPC). The receptors were gathered from a woman aged 40 to 49 with alopecia areata. Some clones in this sample may be carry-over from other donors' samples.

This chain uses TRBV27 with TRBJ1-6; perhaps TRBD1 as D (5 bases). This CDR3 is 14 amino acids long. The V and J ends lost 5 bases and 5 bases respectively, with 10 bases between them. Per germline, CDR1 MNHEY and CDR2 SMNVEV (reference sequence). This CDR3 reads CASSPETDNSPLHF. The CDR3 DNA follows: TGTGCCAGCAGTCCCGAGACAGATAATTCACCCCTCCACTTT.

The chain recombines TRBV9 with TRBJ2-5; D is tentatively TRBD1 or TRBD2 (6 bases each). CDR1 SGDLS and CDR2 YYNGEE come from the germline V gene. Trimming stripped 3 bases from V and 5 bases from J, with 17 bases between. CDR3 size: 15 residues. The CDR3 protein is CASSAQVGGGETQYF. CDR3 nucleotide sequence: TGTGCCAGCAGCGCCCAGGTGGGGGGCGGCGAGACCCAGTACTTC.

This rearrangement joins TRBV2 to TRBJ2-1; TRBD1 matches at 7 bases. Germline values: CDR1 SNHLY, CDR2 FYNNEI. The CDR3 totals 14 residues. Germline trimming cut 4 bases from V and 4 bases from J; bases unmatched to any gene: 4. Written as DNA, the CDR3 is TGTGCCAGCAGTGGGGACAGTGGATACAATGAGCAGTTCTTC. Its translation: CASSGDSGYNEQFF.

In this sample, this clonotype turned up many times. The chain carries TRBV7-9 and TRBJ2-1, with 8 bases aligning to TRBD2. V shed 5 bases and J 8 bases; nucleotides not matched to a gene: 5. The CDR3 is made up of 13 amino acids. Per germline, CDR1 SEHNR and CDR2 FQNEAQ (reference sequence). This CDR3 reads CASSPGAGDEQFF. CDR3 coding DNA: TGTGCCAGCAGCCCCGGAGCGGGAGATGAGCAGTTCTTC.

This clonotype came up a few times. The V call is TRBV4-3, the J call TRBJ1-2; no firm D call. This CDR3 has 17 amino acids. Germline V gene sequence: CDR1 LGHNA, CDR2 YSLEER. Trimming removed 1 base from V and 4 bases from J, with 19 bases in between. DNA for the CDR3: TGCGCCAGCAGCCAAGGTTTATTCGAGGGCCTGGCCTATGGCTACACCTTC. It encodes CASSQGLFEGLAYGYTF.

This clonotype was seen only once. The rearrangement uses TRBV29-1 and TRBJ2-1; 12 bases are a match to TRBD2. Per the germline V gene, CDR1 is SQVTM and CDR2 is ANQGSEA. J gave up 9 bases and V 6 bases, and 9 bases lay outside the gene matches. The CDR3 runs to 14 residues. The CDR3 protein is CSVATGLAGPEQFF. The DNA of the CDR3 is TGCAGCGTCGCAACGGGACTAGCGGGCCCTGAGCAGTTCTTC.

V usage is TRBV6-1 and J usage is TRBJ2-3; 7 nucleotides line up with TRBD1. The J segment lost 4 bases and the V segment lost 6 bases, leaving 13 bases of the junction unmatched. Germline V lookup: CDR1 MNHNS, CDR2 SASEGT. CDR3 length: 16 amino acids. In nucleotides, the CDR3 is TGTGCCAGCAGGGGGGACAGTCTCTCCCTCGCAGATACGCAGTATTTT. Translating it yields CASRGDSLSLADTQYF.

This clonotype was observed many times. The V gene is TRBV7-2, the J gene TRBJ2-1, with D possibly matching TRBD2 (5 bases). Germline V lookup: CDR1 SGHTA, CDR2 FQGNSA. V was shortened by 0 bases and J by 7 bases, with 13 bases between the two germline ends. The CDR3 runs 15 residues. The DNA of the CDR3 is TGTGCCAGCAGCTTAGCCCCAGCGGCTAGGAATGAGCAGTTCTTC. This encodes CASSLAPAARNEQFF. The full variable domain, completed using reference TRBV7-2 and TRBJ2-1, is GAGVSQSPSNKVTEKGKDVELRCDPISGHTALYWYRQSLGQGLEFLIYFQGNSAPDKSGLPSDRFSAERTGGSVSTLTIQRTQQEDSAVYLCASSLAPAARNEQFFGPGTRLTVL.

This clonotype has at least ten counts. The rearrangement joins TRBV7-2 to TRBJ1-1; D not certain. This CDR3 region has 12 residues. Germline CDR1 SGHTA, CDR2 FQGNSA. With 1 base removed from V and 8 bases from J, the gap between germline ends came to 8 bases. CDR3 sequence reads: CASSLVGREAFF. CDR3 in DNA: TGTGCCAGCAGCTTAGTTGGCAGAGAAGCTTTCTTT.

This chain connects TRBV24-1 to TRBJ2-2; D may be TRBD1 (5 bases). Trimming left V 5 bases short and J 4 bases short, with 16 bases between. This CDR3 has 16 residues. In germline, CDR1 is KGHDR, CDR2 SFDVKD. The CDR3 coding sequence is TGTGCCACCAGTGGAAGGCAGGGATTTTCCACCGGGGAGCTGTTTTTT. As protein: CATSGRQGFSTGELFF.

The table lists this clonotype with many counts. The J gene is TRBJ1-2, the V gene TRBV6-2 or TRBV6-3; TRBD1 matches 7 bases. The CDR3 consists of 13 residues. Germline V gives CDR1 MNHEY, CDR2 SVGEGT. With V trimmed by 6 bases and J by 2 bases, 3 bases remained unmatched. The CDR3 DNA sequence: TGTGCCAGCAGCCCGGACAGGAACTATGGCTACACCTTC. This codes for CASSPDRNYGYTF.

This clonotype has a single count. The V call is TRBV4-2, the J call TRBJ2-2; maybe TRBD1 (6 bases). This CDR3 is 15 amino acids long. Trimming cost V 1 base and J 4 bases, with 10 bases left between them. CDR1 and CDR2 from the germline V gene are LGHNA and YNFKEQ. The CDR3 region is CASSQAGQSTGELFF. As DNA, the CDR3 is TGTGCCAGCAGCCAAGCTGGACAGAGCACCGGGGAGCTGTTTTTT.

This clonotype was observed a handful of times. The V call is TRBV29-1, the J call TRBJ2-3; D may be TRBD1 (6 bases). The CDR3 contains 12 residues. Per the germline V gene, CDR1 is SQVTM and CDR2 is ANQGSEA. V was cut by 7 bases and J by 5 bases, with 13 bases left in between. The CDR3 spells CSGSAGVDTQYF. The CDR3 DNA is TGCAGCGGTTCCGCAGGGGTAGATACGCAGTATTTT.

This chain joins TRBV20-1 and TRBJ2-7; 11 bases are a match to TRBD1. CDR1 and CDR2 from the germline V gene are DFQATT and SNEGSKA (reference sequence). This CDR3 has 13 amino acids. Trimming removed 5 bases from V and 2 bases from J; junction bases left unmatched: 2. The CDR3 DNA is TGCAGTGCTGGACAGGGGGCAGCCTACGAGCAGTACTTC. Amino acids: CSAGQGAAYEQYF.

This clonotype was seen at least ten times. The chain combines TRBV6-5 with TRBJ2-1, with 9 nucleotides matching TRBD2. The CDR3 runs 14 residues. The germline CDR1 and CDR2 sequences are MNHEY and SVGAGI. After removal of 5 bases from V and 4 bases from J, the junction contained 3 bases not matched to a gene. CDR3 DNA sequence: TGTGCCAGCAGTCCCGGACTAGCGTACAATGAGCAGTTCTTC. It yields the protein CASSPGLAYNEQFF.

The sample holds many counts of this clonotype. The chain recombines TRBV6-2 or TRBV6-3 with TRBJ2-3; D remains ambiguous. The V and J ends lost 5 bases and 9 bases respectively, with 27 bases between them. Germline lookup yields CDR1 MNHEY and CDR2 SVGEGT. The CDR3 consists of 17 residues. CDR3 loop: CASSLNLLDRKGSTQYF. The CDR3, as DNA: TGTGCCAGCAGTCTAAACCTACTGGATAGGAAAGGGTCCACGCAGTATTTT.